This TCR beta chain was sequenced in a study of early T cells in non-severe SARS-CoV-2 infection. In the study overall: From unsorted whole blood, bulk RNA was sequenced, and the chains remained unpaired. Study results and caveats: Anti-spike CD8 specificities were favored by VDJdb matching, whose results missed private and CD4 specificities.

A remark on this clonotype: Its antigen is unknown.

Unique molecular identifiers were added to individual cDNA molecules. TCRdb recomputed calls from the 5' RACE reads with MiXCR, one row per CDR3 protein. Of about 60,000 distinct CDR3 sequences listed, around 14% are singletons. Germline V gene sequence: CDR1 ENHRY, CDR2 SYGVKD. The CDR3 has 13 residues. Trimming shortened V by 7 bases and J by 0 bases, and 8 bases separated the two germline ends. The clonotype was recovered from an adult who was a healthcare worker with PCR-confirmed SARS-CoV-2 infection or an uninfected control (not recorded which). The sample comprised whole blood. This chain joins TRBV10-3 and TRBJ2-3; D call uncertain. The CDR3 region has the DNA TGTGCCATCAAGGGCGATAGCACAGATACGCAGTATTTT. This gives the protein CAIKGDSTDTQYF.